This T cell receptor (beta chain) was identified in a study of blood T cell repertoires in COVID-19. As for the study in general: The study drew acute and convalescent COVID-19 samples from the United States, Italy and Spain.

V lost 1 base and J 0 bases, leaving 5 bases between the germline ends. CDR1 and CDR2 from the germline V gene are SGHNT and YENEEA. There are 14 residues in the CDR3. This clone was recorded only once. Per the authors' pipeline: Reference gene primer amplification in the assay estimated nucleated cell counts. Assay: immunoSEQ multiplex PCR; the TCRdb copy retains only in-frame clones and omits some. The V and J calls and the clone size are those of that table, but D and trimming were determined from the DNA. The repertoire holds roughly 140,000 clones, with around 82% as singletons. This chain uses TRBV11-3 with TRBJ2-3, with D unresolved. The source material was peripheral blood. The sequence derives from a human donor in a cohort sampled during active COVID-19. CDR3 in amino acids: CASSLGPSTDTQYF. The CDR3 DNA is TGTGCCAGCAGCTTAGGGCCTAGCACAGATACGCAGTATTTT.